One and the same sample provided the 12 T cell receptor beta chains below, sequenced in a study of OX40 agonist ivuxolimab in advanced cancers. Generated by immunoSEQ multiplex PCR, the TCRdb table keeps only in-frame clones and is missing some. The profile shows fewer than 70,000 clones, roughly 87% of them singletons. The material was CD4+ or CD8+ T cells sorted from blood, obtained in a trial of the OX40 agonist ivuxolimab. The receptor source for this set is an adult with an advanced solid tumor such as melanoma, head and neck, liver or kidney cancer.

The chain recombines TRBV9 with TRBJ2-3, with TRBD2 identical over 13 bases. The CDR3 is 18 residues long. The V segment lost 3 bases and the J segment 0 bases; nucleotides outside the gene matches: 7. CDR1 and CDR2 from the germline V gene are SGDLS and YYNGEE. CDR3 in DNA: TGTGCCAGCAGCGCCGCCGAGGGACTAGCGGGGAGCACAGATACGCAGTATTTT. As protein: CASSAAEGLAGSTDTQYF. The variable domain in full, with the rest retrieved from reference TRBV9 and TRBJ2-3, is DSGVTQTPKHLITATGQRVTLRCSPRSGDLSVYWYQQSLDQGLQFLIQYYNGEERAKGNILERFSAQQFPDLHSELNLSSLELGDSALYFCASSAAEGLAGSTDTQYFGPGTRLTVL.

The CDR3 protein is CASSLTGVDSPLHF. The CDR3 nucleotides are TGTGCCAGCAGCCTAACAGGGGTTGATTCACCCCTCCACTTT. The J gene is TRBJ1-6, the V gene TRBV5-5; TRBD1 aligns across 7 bases. The germline V gene encodes CDR1 SGHKS and CDR2 YYEKEE (reference sequence). The CDR3 has 14 amino acids. J was trimmed by 8 bases and V by 4 bases; bases with no gene match: 6.

The table lists this clone with a few counts. The chain employs TRBV7-9 and TRBJ1-4; D gene unclear. Between the trimmed V and J ends, which lost 4 bases and 8 bases, there was a span of 5 bases. This CDR3 spans 11 amino acids. From germline, CDR1 is SEHNR and CDR2 FQNEAQ (reference sequence). The CDR3, as DNA: TGTGCCAGCAGCTCAGGAGAAAAACTGTTTTTT. This codes for CASSSGEKLFF.

The chain recombines TRBV18 with TRBJ1-1; 7 nucleotides line up with TRBD1. V was clipped by 0 bases and J by 4 bases; unmatched bases: 8. CDR3 length equals 16 residues. Germline V gene lookup returns CDR1 KGHSH and CDR2 LQKENI. This CDR3 is CASSPPGQRLGTEAFF. The CDR3, as DNA: TGTGCCAGCTCACCACCGGGACAGAGGCTTGGCACTGAAGCTTTCTTT.

The chain is built from TRBV5-1 and TRBJ2-3, with 9 bases aligning to TRBD1. The germline V gene encodes CDR1 SGHRS and CDR2 YFSETQ. V was clipped by 3 bases and J by 6 bases; unmatched bases: 8. The CDR3 contains 15 residues. CDR3 DNA: TGCGCCAGCAGCTCCGACAGGGGGTATCAGGATACGCAGTATTTT. It translates to CASSSDRGYQDTQYF.

The rearrangement uses TRBV18 and TRBJ2-7, with D uncertain. Germline V gene data show CDR1 as KGHSH and CDR2 as LQKENI. Trimming took off 1 base at V and 0 bases at J, with 4 bases between the two ends. The CDR3 has 13 amino acids. The CDR3 bases are TGTGCCAGCTCACCACAGACCTCCTACGAGCAGTACTTC. Translation gives CASSPQTSYEQYF.

V is TRBV9 and J is TRBJ2-2; TRBD2 agrees at 7 bases. The CDR3 covers 15 residues. Trimming took 4 bases from V and 5 from J; bases not matched to a gene: 8. The germline V gene has CDR1 SGDLS and CDR2 YYNGEE. DNA of the CDR3: TGTGCCAGCAGCTTCGCGGGAGCCCGGACCGGGGAGCTGTTTTTT. This translates into CASSFAGARTGELFF. Drawing the rest from reference TRBV9 and TRBJ2-2, the complete variable domain is DSGVTQTPKHLITATGQRVTLRCSPRSGDLSVYWYQQSLDQGLQFLIQYYNGEERAKGNILERFSAQQFPDLHSELNLSSLELGDSALYFCASSFAGARTGELFFGEGSRLTVL.

The chain has TRBV7-6 and TRBJ2-7; TRBD2 might be the D (6 bases). Trimming took off 1 base at V and 5 bases at J, with 12 bases between the two ends. This CDR3 contains 14 residues. CDR1 and CDR2 (germline): SGHVS, FNYEAQ. The CDR3 bases are TGTGCCAGCAGCTTAGGCACCCCGGGGGACGAGCAGTACTTC. This gives the protein CASSLGTPGDEQYF.

The chain joins TRBV7-3 to TRBJ1-5; D is uncertain. CDR1 is SGHTA, CDR2 FQGTGA, per germline. The ends were cut back, 0 bases at V and 2 bases at J, with 8 bases in the middle. CDR3 length equals 15 residues. This chain's CDR3 is CASSLTGDGNQPQHF. Written as DNA, the CDR3 is TGTGCCAGCAGCTTAACCGGCGACGGCAATCAGCCCCAGCATTTT.

The table lists this clone with a count of one. The rearrangement links TRBV19 to TRBJ1-4; D is ambiguous. The V gene's germline CDR1 is LNHDA and CDR2 SQIVND (reference sequence). Deletions cut 3 bases from V and 9 bases from J, with 17 bases between. This CDR3 is built from 15 residues. The CDR3 spells CASSIAEGVAKKLFF. The CDR3 DNA sequence: TGTGCCAGTAGTATCGCGGAGGGAGTCGCTAAAAAACTGTTTTTT. Full variable domain (remainder filled in from reference TRBV19 and TRBJ1-4): DGGITQSPKYLFRKEGQNVTLSCEQNLNHDAMYWYRQDPGQGLRLIYYSQIVNDFQKGDIAEGYSVSREKKESFPLTVTSAQKNPTAFYLCASSIAEGVAKKLFFGSGTQLSVL.

The chain joins TRBV19 to TRBJ2-5; 7 positions match TRBD1. The CDR3 is 14 amino acids. The J segment lost 2 bases and the V segment lost 3 bases, leaving 3 bases of the junction unmatched. CDR1 is LNHDA, CDR2 SQIVND, per germline (reference sequence). The DNA of the CDR3 is TGTGCCAGTAGTATGAGGGGGCCTCAAGAGACCCAGTACTTC. Its protein product is CASSMRGPQETQYF.

The chain combines TRBV19 with TRBJ1-1, with D possibly matching TRBD1 (5 bases). There are 14 residues in the CDR3. Trimming left V 3 bases short and J 3 bases short, with 11 bases between. The germline V gene has CDR1 LNHDA and CDR2 SQIVND (reference sequence). DNA for the CDR3: TGTGCCAGTAGTATTGGAGGGGTCTACACTGAAGCTTTCTTT. This sequence encodes CASSIGGVYTEAFF.